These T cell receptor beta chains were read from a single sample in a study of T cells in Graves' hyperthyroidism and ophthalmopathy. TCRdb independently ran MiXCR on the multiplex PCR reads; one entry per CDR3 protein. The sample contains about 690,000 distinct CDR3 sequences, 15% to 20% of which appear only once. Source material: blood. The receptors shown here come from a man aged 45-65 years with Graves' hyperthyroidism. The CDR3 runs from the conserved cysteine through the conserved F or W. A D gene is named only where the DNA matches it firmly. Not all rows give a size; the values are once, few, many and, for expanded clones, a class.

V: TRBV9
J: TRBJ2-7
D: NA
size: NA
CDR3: CASSVGQGSTYEQYF
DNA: TGTGCCAGCAGCGTCGGGCAGGGTTCAACCTACGAGCAGTACTTC

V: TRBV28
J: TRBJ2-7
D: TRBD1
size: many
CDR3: CASSSTGHEQYF
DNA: TGTGCCAGCAGTTCGACAGGGCACGAGCAGTACTTC

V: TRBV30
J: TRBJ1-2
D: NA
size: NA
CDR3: CAWRSLSDNYGYTF
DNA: TGTGCCTGGAGATCCCTTTCTGATAACTATGGCTACACCTTC

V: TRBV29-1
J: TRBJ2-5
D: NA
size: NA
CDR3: CSVDVVEGAVETQYF
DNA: TGCAGCGTTGATGTGGTGGAGGGGGCGGTGGAGACCCAGTACTTC

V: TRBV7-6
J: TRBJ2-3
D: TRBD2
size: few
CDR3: CASSLAWRTSGRAGKDTQYF
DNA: TGTGCCAGCAGCTTAGCGTGGCGGACTAGCGGGAGGGCCGGTAAAGATACGCAGTATTTT

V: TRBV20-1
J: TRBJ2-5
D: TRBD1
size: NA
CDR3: CSALRDRGQETQYF
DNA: TGCAGTGCCCTCCGGGACAGGGGACAGGAGACCCAGTACTTC

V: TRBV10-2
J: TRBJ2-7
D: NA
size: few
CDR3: CASSELSYEQYF
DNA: TGCGCCAGCAGTGAGTTGAGTTACGAGCAGTACTTC

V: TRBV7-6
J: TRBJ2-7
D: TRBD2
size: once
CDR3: CASSLALAGGKVYEQYF
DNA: TGTGCCAGCAGCTTAGCCCTAGCGGGAGGGAAAGTCTACGAGCAGTACTTC

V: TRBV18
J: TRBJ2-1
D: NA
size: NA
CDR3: CASSPLPGLGNEQFF
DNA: TGTGCCAGCTCACCGTTACCGGGCCTAGGGAATGAGCAGTTCTTC

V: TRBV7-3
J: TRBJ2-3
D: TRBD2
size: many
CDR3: CASSLNLAGGTDTQYF
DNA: TGTGCCAGCAGCTTAAACCTAGCGGGGGGCACAGATACGCAGTATTTT

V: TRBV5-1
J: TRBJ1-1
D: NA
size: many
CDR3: CASSLKGSGNTEAFF
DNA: TGCGCCAGCAGCTTGAAGGGAAGCGGCAACACTGAAGCTTTCTTT

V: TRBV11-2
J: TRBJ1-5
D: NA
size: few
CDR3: CASSRGGVGQPQHF
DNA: TGTGCCAGCAGCCGGGGGGGGGTAGGTCAGCCCCAGCATTTT

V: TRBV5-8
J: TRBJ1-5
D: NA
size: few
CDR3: CASSHPRPPLDQPQHF
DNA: TGTGCCAGCAGCCACCCGAGACCGCCTTTAGACCAGCCCCAGCATTTT

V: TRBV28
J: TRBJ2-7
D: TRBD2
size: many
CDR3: CASQSGTFSYEQYF
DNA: TGTGCCAGTCAAAGCGGGACCTTCTCCTACGAGCAGTACTTC

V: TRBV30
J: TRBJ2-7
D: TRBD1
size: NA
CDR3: CAWRDRGFYEQYF
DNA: TGTGCCTGGAGGGACAGGGGCTTCTACGAGCAGTACTTC

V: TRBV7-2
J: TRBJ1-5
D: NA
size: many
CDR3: CASSLVVGTQHF
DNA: TGTGCCAGCAGCTTAGTAGTTGGGACCCAGCATTTT

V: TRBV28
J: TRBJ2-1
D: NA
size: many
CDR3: CASMRASYNEQFF
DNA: TGTGCCAGTATGAGGGCCTCCTACAATGAGCAGTTCTTC

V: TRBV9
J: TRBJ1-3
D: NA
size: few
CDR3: CASKILPRFSGNTIYF
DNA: TGTGCCAGCAAAATACTTCCCCGGTTCTCTGGAAACACCATATATTTT

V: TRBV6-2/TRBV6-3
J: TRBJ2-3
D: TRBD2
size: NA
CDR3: CASSYTAGLADIRGTDTQYF
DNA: TGTGCCAGCAGTTACACAGCGGGACTAGCGGACATAAGGGGCACAGATACGCAGTATTTT

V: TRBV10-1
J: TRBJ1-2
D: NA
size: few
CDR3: CAAKRGGIYGYTF
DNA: TGCGCCGCCAAAAGGGGGGGAATCTATGGCTACACCTTC

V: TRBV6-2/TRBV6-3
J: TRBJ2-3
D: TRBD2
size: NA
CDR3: CASSYESSGRSTDTQYF
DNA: TGTGCCAGCAGTTACGAATCCAGCGGGAGGAGCACAGATACGCAGTATTTT

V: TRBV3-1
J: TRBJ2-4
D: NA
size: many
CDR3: CASSHGQDIQYF
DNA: TGTGCCAGCAGCCACGGACAAGACATTCAGTACTTC

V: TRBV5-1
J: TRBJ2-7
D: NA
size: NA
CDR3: CASSFTGKTYEQYF
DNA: TGCGCCAGCAGCTTCACAGGGAAAACCTACGAGCAGTACTTC

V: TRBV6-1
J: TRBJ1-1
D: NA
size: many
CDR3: CASSYLSGGNTEAFF
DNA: TGTGCCAGCAGTTACTTGTCCGGTGGGAACACTGAAGCTTTCTTT

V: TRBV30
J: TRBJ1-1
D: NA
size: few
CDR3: CAWRRGQPNTEAFF
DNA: TGTGCCTGGAGAAGGGGTCAGCCGAACACTGAAGCTTTCTTT

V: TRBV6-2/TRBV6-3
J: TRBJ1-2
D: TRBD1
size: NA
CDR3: CASSRFPGTGSYGYTF
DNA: TGTGCCAGTTCACGGTTTCCCGGGACAGGGTCTTATGGCTACACCTTC

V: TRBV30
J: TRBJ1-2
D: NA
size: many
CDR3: CAWRTIINADGYTF
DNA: TGTGCCTGGAGAACAATAATTAACGCCGATGGCTACACCTTC

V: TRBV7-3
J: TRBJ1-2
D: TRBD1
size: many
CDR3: CASSPGSGTGANYGYTF
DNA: TGTGCCAGCAGCCCGGGATCCGGGACAGGGGCTAACTATGGCTACACCTTC

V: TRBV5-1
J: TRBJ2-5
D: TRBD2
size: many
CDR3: CASSLATSGRGETQYF
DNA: TGCGCCAGCAGCTTGGCAACTAGCGGGAGAGGGGAGACCCAGTACTTC

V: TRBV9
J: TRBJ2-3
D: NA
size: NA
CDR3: CASSGLGLSTDTQYF
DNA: TGTGCCAGCAGCGGACTAGGACTTAGCACAGATACGCAGTATTTT

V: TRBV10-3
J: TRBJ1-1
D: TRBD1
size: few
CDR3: CAIRVDRGLLTEAFF
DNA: TGTGCCATCAGGGTAGACAGGGGGCTTCTCACTGAAGCTTTCTTT

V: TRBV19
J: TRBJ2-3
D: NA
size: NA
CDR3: CASNQGGSTDTQYF
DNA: TGTGCCAGTAATCAAGGGGGGAGCACAGATACGCAGTATTTT

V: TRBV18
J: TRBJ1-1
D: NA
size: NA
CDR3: CASSPTGQRTEAFF
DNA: TGTGCCAGCTCACCCACGGGTCAAAGGACTGAAGCTTTCTTT

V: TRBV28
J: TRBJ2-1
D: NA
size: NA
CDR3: CASSPREGLLPHNEQFF
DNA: TGTGCCAGCAGCCCGAGAGAAGGCCTTTTACCTCACAATGAGCAGTTCTTC

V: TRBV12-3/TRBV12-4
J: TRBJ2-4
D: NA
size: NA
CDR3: CASSHSDYQVQYF
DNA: TGTGCCAGCAGTCACTCGGACTATCAGGTTCAGTACTTC

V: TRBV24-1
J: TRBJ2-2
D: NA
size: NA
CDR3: CATSDPTRGPTGELFF
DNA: TGTGCCACCAGTGATCCTACTCGAGGGCCCACCGGGGAGCTGTTTTTT

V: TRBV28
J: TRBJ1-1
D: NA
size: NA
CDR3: CASGRWGAFF
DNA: TGTGCCAGCGGAAGATGGGGTGCTTTCTTT

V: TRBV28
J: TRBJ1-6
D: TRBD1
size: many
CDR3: CASSSTGTGYSPLHF
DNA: TGTGCCAGCAGTTCAACCGGGACAGGCTATTCACCCCTCCACTTT

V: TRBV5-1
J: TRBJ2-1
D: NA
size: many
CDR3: CASSLESGQLTYEQFF
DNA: TGCGCCAGCAGCTTGGAATCAGGACAGCTTACGTATGAGCAGTTCTTC

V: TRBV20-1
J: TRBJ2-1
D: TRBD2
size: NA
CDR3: CSAREPGLDYNEQFF
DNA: TGCAGTGCTCGGGAACCGGGACTAGATTACAATGAGCAGTTCTTC

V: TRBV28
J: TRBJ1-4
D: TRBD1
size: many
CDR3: CASSFNRGRLFF
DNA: TGTGCCAGCAGTTTCAACAGGGGGCGACTGTTTTTT

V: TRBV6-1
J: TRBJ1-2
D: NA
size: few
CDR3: CASLRGIGGYTF
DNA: TGTGCCAGCCTAAGGGGTATTGGTGGCTACACCTTC

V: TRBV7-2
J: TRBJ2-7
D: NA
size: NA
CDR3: CASSWVALGSGEQYF
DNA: TGTGCCAGCAGCTGGGTTGCTTTGGGCTCGGGCGAGCAGTACTTC

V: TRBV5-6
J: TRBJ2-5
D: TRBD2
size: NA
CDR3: CASSFSPGLAGLRGETQYF
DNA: TGTGCCAGCAGCTTCTCGCCCGGACTAGCGGGCTTAAGAGGAGAGACCCAGTACTTC

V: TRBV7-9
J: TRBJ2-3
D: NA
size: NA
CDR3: CASSLELAVRDTQYF
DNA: TGTGCCAGCAGCTTAGAACTAGCCGTAAGAGATACGCAGTATTTT

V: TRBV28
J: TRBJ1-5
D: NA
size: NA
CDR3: CASSLEDRAYF
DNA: TGTGCCAGCAGTTTAGAGGACCGTGCATATTTT

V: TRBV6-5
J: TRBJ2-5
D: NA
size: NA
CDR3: CASSYGPRETQYF
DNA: TGTGCCAGCAGTTACGGCCCGCGGGAGACCCAGTACTTC

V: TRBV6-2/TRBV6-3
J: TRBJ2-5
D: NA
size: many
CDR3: CASSYSSGFYQETQYF
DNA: TGTGCCAGCAGTTACTCGAGCGGGTTCTACCAAGAGACCCAGTACTTC

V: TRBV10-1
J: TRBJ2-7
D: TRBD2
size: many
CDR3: CASSEMGAGGSYEQYF
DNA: TGCGCCAGCAGTGAGATGGGCGCGGGAGGGAGCTACGAGCAGTACTTC

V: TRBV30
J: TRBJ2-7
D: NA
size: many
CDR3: CAWSVRGSYEQYF
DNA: TGTGCCTGGAGTGTACGGGGCTCCTACGAGCAGTACTTC

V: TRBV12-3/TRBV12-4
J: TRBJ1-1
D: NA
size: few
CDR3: CASTISGTVEAFF
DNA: TGTGCCAGCACCATATCCGGGACGGTGGAAGCTTTCTTT

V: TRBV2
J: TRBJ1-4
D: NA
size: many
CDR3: CASTWDNGLGKLFF
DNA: TGTGCCAGCACATGGGACAACGGTCTTGGAAAACTGTTTTTT